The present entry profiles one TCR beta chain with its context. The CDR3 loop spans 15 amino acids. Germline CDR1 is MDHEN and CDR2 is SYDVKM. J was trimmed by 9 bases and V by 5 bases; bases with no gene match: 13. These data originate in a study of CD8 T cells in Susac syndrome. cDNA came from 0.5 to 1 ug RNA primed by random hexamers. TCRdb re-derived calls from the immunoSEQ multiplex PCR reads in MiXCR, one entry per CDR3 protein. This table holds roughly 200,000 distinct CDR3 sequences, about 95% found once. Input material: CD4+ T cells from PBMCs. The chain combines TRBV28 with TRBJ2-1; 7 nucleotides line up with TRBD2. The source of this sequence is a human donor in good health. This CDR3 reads CASSESSGGALEQFF. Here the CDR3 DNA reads TGTGCCAGCAGTGAATCTAGCGGAGGGGCGCTTGAGCAGTTCTTC. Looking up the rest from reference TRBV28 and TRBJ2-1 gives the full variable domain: DVKVTQSSRYLVKRTGEKVFLECVQDMDHENMFWYRQDPGLGLRLIYFSYDVKMKEKGDIPEGYSVSREKKERFSLILESASTNQTSMYLCASSESSGGALEQFFGPGTRLTVL.